These 22 T cell receptor beta chains originate from one sample sequenced in a study of blood T cell repertoires in COVID-19. Method: immunoSEQ multiplex PCR; TCRdb's copy keeps in-frame clones and lacks some. The sample lists 270,000 or so clones, around 81% occurring once. The sequenced material came from PBMCs or T cells enriched from blood (not recorded which). The receptor source for this set is a man aged 50 to 59 who had recovered from COVID-19.

The chain couples TRBV12-3 or TRBV12-4 to TRBJ2-7, with D maybe TRBD1 (6 bases). Trimming removed 4 bases at V and 3 bases at J, with 10 bases between. This CDR3 has 13 residues. The CDR3 loop is CASSWDMIYEQYF. The CDR3 nucleotides read TGTGCCAGCAGTTGGGACATGATCTACGAGCAGTACTTC.

CDR3 in amino acids: CASSGQTYNEQFF. CDR3 DNA: TGTGCCAGCAGCGGACAGACCTACAATGAGCAGTTCTTC. The V call is TRBV6-5, the J call TRBJ2-1; D perhaps matches TRBD1 (6 bases). The V gene's germline CDR1 is MNHEY and CDR2 SVGAGI. Trimming shortened V by 6 bases and J by 2 bases, and 8 bases separated the two germline ends. The CDR3 spans 13 residues.

CDR3 nucleotides: TGTGCCAGCAGTTCATACGGCCCAGGGGCCGCGAACACCGGGGAGCTGTTTTTT. It translates to CASSSYGPGAANTGELFF. The V and J genes are TRBV28 and TRBJ2-2; weak D call: TRBD1 (6 bases). V was clipped by 4 bases and J by 0 bases, with 18 bases between them. The germline V gene encodes CDR1 MDHEN and CDR2 SYDVKM. The CDR3 has 18 residues.

The gene calls are TRBV10-1 and TRBJ2-2; a possible D gene is TRBD2 (7 bases). The CDR3 is 14 amino acids. Germline V lookup: CDR1 WNHNN, CDR2 SYGVQD (reference sequence). V was shortened by 7 bases and J by 5 bases, with 14 bases between the two germline ends. In nucleotides, the CDR3 is TGCGCCAGCAAGGCGGGGGCAGGAACCGGGGAGCTGTTTTTT. Its protein is CASKAGAGTGELFF.

The chain carries TRBV5-1 and TRBJ2-5; D call uncertain. The CDR3 runs 13 residues. V was shortened by 5 bases and J by 2 bases, with 10 bases between the two germline ends. The germline gives CDR1 SGHRS, CDR2 YFSETQ. This CDR3 reads CASSRGPQETQYF. The CDR3 region has the DNA TGCGCCAGCAGTCGAGGTCCGCAAGAGACCCAGTACTTC.

CDR3 amino acids: CASRSGGRINEQFF. The CDR3 DNA sequence: TGTGCCAGCCGCTCCGGCGGGAGGATCAATGAGCAGTTCTTC. The chain couples TRBV18 to TRBJ2-1; 8 nucleotides agree with TRBD2. Trimming removed 8 bases from V and 6 bases from J; junction bases left unmatched: 9. Looked up from germline, CDR1 is KGHSH and CDR2 is LQKENI. CDR3 length: 14 residues.

This clone was detected only a few times. V and J are TRBV4-1 and TRBJ2-2; 9 bases are a match to TRBD1. This CDR3 is 15 amino acids long. V lost 5 bases to trimming and J lost 7 bases; unmatched junction nucleotides: 8. Looked up from germline, CDR1 is MGHRA and CDR2 is YSYEKL. In DNA form, the CDR3 reads TGCGCCAGCAGCACCCGACAGGGGGTTAACGGGGAGCTGTTTTTT. Translated: CASSTRQGVNGELFF.

The chain employs TRBV18 and TRBJ2-2, with D possibly being TRBD1 (6 bases). V gave up 5 bases and J gave up 4 bases, with 8 bases separating them. Per the germline V gene, CDR1 is KGHSH and CDR2 is LQKENI. This CDR3 region has 13 residues. The CDR3 DNA reads as TGTGCCAGCTCAAGGGGGACCACCGGGGAGCTGTTTTTT. Its translation is CASSRGTTGELFF.

In the case of this clone: The germline gene is not matched at one end of the junction; a read error may be the cause. This chain connects TRBV5-4 to TRBJ1-1, with D possibly being TRBD1 (5 bases). The CDR3 has 13 residues. Germline loops: CDR1 SGHNT, CDR2 YYREEE (reference sequence). The CDR3: CASSFWGEGEVFF. CDR3 in DNA: TGTGCCAGCAGCTTTTGGGGGGAGGGTGAAGTTTTCTTT.

This chain connects TRBV27 to TRBJ1-3, with a tentative D call TRBD1 (5 bases). Germline CDR1 is MNHEY and CDR2 is SMNVEV (reference sequence). Trimming removed 8 bases from V and 3 bases from J, with 11 bases in between. This CDR3 has 13 amino acids. The CDR3 sequence: CASRRGGGNTIYF. The CDR3 DNA reads as TGTGCCAGCCGGCGGGGGGGTGGAAACACCATATATTTT.

V and J are TRBV5-1 and TRBJ1-1, with D possibly being TRBD1 (6 bases). With 0 bases removed from V and 8 bases from J, the gap between germline ends came to 11 bases. This CDR3 is built from 13 residues. Germline assignment: CDR1 SGHRS and CDR2 YFSETQ. DNA of the CDR3: TGCGCCAGCAGCTTGGGCGGAACAGGGGAAGCTTTCTTT. This translates into CASSLGGTGEAFF.

As DNA, the CDR3 is TGTGCCAGCAGCCTAGGGGACAGCCCCTACGAGCAGTACTTC. Translating gives CASSLGDSPYEQYF. V gene TRBV7-3 combines with J gene TRBJ2-7; 7 nucleotides match TRBD1. Per germline, CDR1 SGHTA and CDR2 FQGTGA. The V gene end was trimmed by 5 bases and the J gene end by 2 bases; junction bases not matched to a gene: 6. The CDR3 is 14 amino acids. Using reference TRBV7-3 and TRBJ2-7 for the parts outside the CDR3, the full variable domain is GAGVSQTPSNKVTEKGKYVELRCDPISGHTALYWYRQSLGQGPEFLIYFQGTGAADDSGLPNDRFFAVRPEGSVSTLKIQRTERGDSAVYLCASSLGDSPYEQYFGPGTRLTVT.

For this clone: The DNA is omitted, as the CDR3 cannot be located on it reliably, and the CDR3 follows TCRdb's listing. The genes are TRBV10-3 and TRBJ1-2; TRBD1 reflects the table's D call only, with no check against the DNA. The CDR3 is made up of 12 amino acids, end residues included. Germline V gene sequence: CDR1 ENHRY, CDR2 SYGVKD. This CDR3 is CAISDLFATGTF.

The gene calls are TRBV5-1 and TRBJ2-1; D is perhaps TRBD2 (6 bases). Germline V lookup: CDR1 SGHRS, CDR2 YFSETQ. This CDR3 comprises 16 residues. The V end was cut by 1 base, the J end by 9 bases, with 20 bases between. In DNA, the CDR3 is TGCGCCAGCAGCTTGACTAGCTCACATACTCGTAGTGAGCAGTTCTTC. Its translation is CASSLTSSHTRSEQFF. Supplemented by reference TRBV5-1 and TRBJ2-1, the full variable domain reads KAGVTQTPRYLIKTRGQQVTLSCSPISGHRSVSWYQQTPGQGLQFLFEYFSETQRNKGNFPGRFSGRQFSNSRSEMNVSTLELGDSALYLCASSLTSSHTRSEQFFGPGTRLTVL.

The chain uses TRBV11-2 and TRBJ1-2; TRBD1 agrees at 7 bases. Losses at the gene ends were 5 bases for V and 8 bases for J; bases not matched to a gene: 8. This CDR3 contains 13 residues. Per the germline V gene, CDR1 is SGHAT and CDR2 is FQNNGV. The CDR3 region has the DNA TGTGCCAGCAGCCTGGGACAGAGGTGGGGCTACACCTTC. Its translation is CASSLGQRWGYTF. The variable domain in full, with the rest retrieved from reference TRBV11-2 and TRBJ1-2, is EAGVAQSPRYKIIEKRQSVAFWCNPISGHATLYWYQQILGQGPKLLIQFQNNGVVDDSQLPKDRFSAERLKGVDSTLKIQPAKLEDSAVYLCASSLGQRWGYTFGSGTRLTVV.

This chain uses TRBV14 with TRBJ1-6, with TRBD1 matching 9 bases. J lost 7 bases, V lost 6 bases, and 7 bases had no gene match. The germline CDR1 and CDR2 sequences are SGHDN and FVKESK. CDR3 length equals 15 residues. The CDR3 DNA reads as TGTGCCAGCAGACGACAGGGGGTAGGCAATTCACCCCTCCACTTT. This gives the protein CASRRQGVGNSPLHF.

The chain recombines TRBV5-1 with TRBJ1-1; D gene unclear. The germline V and J ends were trimmed by 5 bases and 0 bases, with 11 bases remaining between them. This CDR3 has 14 amino acids. The V gene's germline CDR1 is SGHRS and CDR2 YFSETQ. CDR3 sequence (DNA): TGCGCCAGCAGTCCCATGAGGGTGAACACTGAAGCTTTCTTT. It encodes CASSPMRVNTEAFF.

V gene TRBV6-5 combines with J gene TRBJ2-2, with 7 bases that match TRBD1. The CDR3 is 15 amino acids. Germline V CDR1 and CDR2: MNHEY, SVGAGI. V was pared by 6 bases and J by 0 bases, with 4 bases of the junction left unmatched. The CDR3 bases are TGTGCCAGCAGACAGGGGCCGGCGAACACCGGGGAGCTGTTTTTT. It codes for CASRQGPANTGELFF.

V gene TRBV6-2 or TRBV6-3 combines with J gene TRBJ2-7; 9 nucleotides match TRBD2. This CDR3 is 15 amino acids long. V lost 2 bases, J lost 3 bases, and 5 bases stayed unmatched. Germline CDR1 reads MNHEY; CDR2 reads SVGEGT. DNA of the CDR3: TGTGCCAGCAGTTACGTTCTAGCGGGAATCTACGAGCAGTACTTC. Protein product: CASSYVLAGIYEQYF.

The chain carries TRBV10-3 and TRBJ2-7; D uncertain. The CDR3 runs 11 residues. Germline CDR1 is ENHRY and CDR2 is SYGVKD. Trimming took 1 base from V and 7 from J, leaving 5 bases between them. The CDR3 nucleotides read TGTGCCATCAGTGAGTTCGAGGAGCAGTACTTC. Translated: CAISEFEEQYF.

There are a few counts of this clone. This chain uses TRBV2 with TRBJ1-5; perhaps TRBD1 as D (5 bases). The CDR3 runs 14 residues. Per germline, CDR1 SNHLY and CDR2 FYNNEI. The V gene lost 8 bases and the J gene lost 1 base, with 12 bases spanning the gap. CDR3 bases: TGTGCCAGCGATGTCAGGGCCAGCAATCAGCCCCAGCATTTT. Translation gives CASDVRASNQPQHF.

The chain combines TRBV10-3 with TRBJ2-6; the D gene is possibly TRBD1 (6 bases). Looked up from germline, CDR1 is ENHRY and CDR2 is SYGVKD. The germline V and J ends were trimmed by 0 bases and 0 bases, with 6 bases remaining between them. There are 16 residues in the CDR3. The CDR3 DNA is TGTGCCATCAGTGAGTCAGGGGGCTCTGGGGCCAACGTCCTGACTTTC. Residues: CAISESGGSGANVLTF.